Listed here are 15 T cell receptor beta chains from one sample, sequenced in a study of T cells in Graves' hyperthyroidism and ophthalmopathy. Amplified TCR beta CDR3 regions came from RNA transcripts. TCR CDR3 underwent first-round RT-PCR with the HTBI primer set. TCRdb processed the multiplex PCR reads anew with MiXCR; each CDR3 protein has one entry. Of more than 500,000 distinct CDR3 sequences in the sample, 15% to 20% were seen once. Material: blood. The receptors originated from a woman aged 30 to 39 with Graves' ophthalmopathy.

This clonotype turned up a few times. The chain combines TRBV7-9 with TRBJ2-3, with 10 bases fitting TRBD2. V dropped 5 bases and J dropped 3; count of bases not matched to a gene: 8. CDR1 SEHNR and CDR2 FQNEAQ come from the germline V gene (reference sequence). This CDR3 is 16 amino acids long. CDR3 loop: CASSAPTSGKTDTQYF. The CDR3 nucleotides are TGTGCCAGCAGCGCCCCTACTAGCGGGAAAACAGATACGCAGTATTTT.

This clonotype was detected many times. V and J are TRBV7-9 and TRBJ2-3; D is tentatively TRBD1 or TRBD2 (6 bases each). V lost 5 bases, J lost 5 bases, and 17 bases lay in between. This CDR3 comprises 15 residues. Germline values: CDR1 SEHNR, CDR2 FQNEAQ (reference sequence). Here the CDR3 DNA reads TGTGCCAGCAGCCCCTGGGCAGGGGAGGTAGATACGCAGTATTTT. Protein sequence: CASSPWAGEVDTQYF.

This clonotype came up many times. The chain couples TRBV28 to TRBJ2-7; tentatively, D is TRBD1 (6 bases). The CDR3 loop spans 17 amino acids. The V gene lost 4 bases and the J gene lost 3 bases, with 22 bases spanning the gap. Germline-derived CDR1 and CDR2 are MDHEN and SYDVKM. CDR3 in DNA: TGTGCCAGCAGTTCGCCTCCCACAGGGTGGCTAGTCTACGAGCAGTACTTC. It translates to CASSSPPTGWLVYEQYF.

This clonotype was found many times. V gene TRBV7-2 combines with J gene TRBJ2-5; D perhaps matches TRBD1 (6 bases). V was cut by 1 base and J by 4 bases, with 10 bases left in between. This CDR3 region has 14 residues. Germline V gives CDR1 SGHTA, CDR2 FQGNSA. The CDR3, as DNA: TGTGCCAGCAGCTTAGACAGGGACCTAGAGACCCAGTACTTC. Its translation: CASSLDRDLETQYF.

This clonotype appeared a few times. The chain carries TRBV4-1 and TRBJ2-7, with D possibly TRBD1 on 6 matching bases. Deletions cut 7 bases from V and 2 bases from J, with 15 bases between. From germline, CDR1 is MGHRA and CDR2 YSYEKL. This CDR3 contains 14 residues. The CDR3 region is CASTPGTGPYEQYF. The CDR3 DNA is TGCGCCAGCACCCCCGGAACAGGGCCCTACGAGCAGTACTTC.

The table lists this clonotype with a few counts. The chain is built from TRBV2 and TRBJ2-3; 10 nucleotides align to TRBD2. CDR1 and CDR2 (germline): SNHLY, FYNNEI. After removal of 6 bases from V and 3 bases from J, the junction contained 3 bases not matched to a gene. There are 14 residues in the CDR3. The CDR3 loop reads CASRIAGGTDTQYF. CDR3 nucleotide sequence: TGTGCCAGCAGGATAGCGGGAGGTACAGATACGCAGTATTTT.

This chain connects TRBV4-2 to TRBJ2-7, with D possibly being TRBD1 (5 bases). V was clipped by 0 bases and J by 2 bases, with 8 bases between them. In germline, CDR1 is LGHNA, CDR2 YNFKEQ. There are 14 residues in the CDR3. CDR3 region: CASSQEEQAYEQYF. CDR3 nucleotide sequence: TGTGCCAGCAGCCAAGAAGAACAGGCCTACGAGCAGTACTTC.

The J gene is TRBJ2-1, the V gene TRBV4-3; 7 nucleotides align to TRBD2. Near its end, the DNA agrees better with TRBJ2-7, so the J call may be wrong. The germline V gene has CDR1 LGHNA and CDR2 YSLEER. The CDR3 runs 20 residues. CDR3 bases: TGCGCCAGCAGCCCCTTAGCCCAGCGGGACCAGAGTGGCTCCTACAATGAGCAGTACTTC. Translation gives CASSPLAQRDQSGSYNEQYF.

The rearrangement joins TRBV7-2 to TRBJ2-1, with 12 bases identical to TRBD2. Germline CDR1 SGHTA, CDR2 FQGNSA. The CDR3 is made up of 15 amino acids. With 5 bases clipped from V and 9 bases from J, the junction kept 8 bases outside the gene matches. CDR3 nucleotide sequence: TGTGCCAGCAGCGAACTAGCGGGAGGTGAAGGTGAGCAGTTCTTC. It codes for CASSELAGGEGEQFF.

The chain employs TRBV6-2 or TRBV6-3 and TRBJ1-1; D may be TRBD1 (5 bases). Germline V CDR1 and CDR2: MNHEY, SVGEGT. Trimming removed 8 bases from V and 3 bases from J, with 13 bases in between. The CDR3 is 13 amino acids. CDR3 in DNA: TGTGCCAGCCGGCCAGGGTCGTACACTGAAGCTTTCTTT. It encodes CASRPGSYTEAFF.

The CDR3 sequence: CASSPPSVADTQYF. CDR3 in DNA: TGTGCCAGCAGCCCACCTAGCGTTGCAGATACGCAGTATTTT. The gene calls are TRBV14 and TRBJ2-3; tentatively, D is TRBD2 (6 bases). V lost 4 bases and J 4 bases, leaving 12 bases between the germline ends. The CDR3 spans 14 residues. Germline V gene data show CDR1 as SGHDN and CDR2 as FVKESK.

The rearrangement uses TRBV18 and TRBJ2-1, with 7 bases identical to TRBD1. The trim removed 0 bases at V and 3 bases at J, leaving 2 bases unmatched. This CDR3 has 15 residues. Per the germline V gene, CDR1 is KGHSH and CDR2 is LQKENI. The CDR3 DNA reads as TGTGCCAGCTCACCACCGCCAGGGGGCTACAATGAGCAGTTCTTC. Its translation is CASSPPPGGYNEQFF.

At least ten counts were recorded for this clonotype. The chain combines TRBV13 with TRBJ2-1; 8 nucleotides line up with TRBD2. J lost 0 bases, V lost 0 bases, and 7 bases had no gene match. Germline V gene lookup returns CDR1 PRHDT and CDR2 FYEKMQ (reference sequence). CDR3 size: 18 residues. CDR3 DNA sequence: TGTGCCAGCAGCTTAGGCGGGATAGCGGGGAGCTCCTACAATGAGCAGTTCTTC. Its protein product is CASSLGGIAGSSYNEQFF. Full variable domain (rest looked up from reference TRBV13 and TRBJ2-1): AAGVIQSPRHLIKEKRETATLKCYPIPRHDTVYWYQQGPGQDPQFLISFYEKMQSDKGSIPDRFSAQQFSDYHSELNMSSLELGDSALYFCASSLGGIAGSSYNEQFFGPGTRLTVL.

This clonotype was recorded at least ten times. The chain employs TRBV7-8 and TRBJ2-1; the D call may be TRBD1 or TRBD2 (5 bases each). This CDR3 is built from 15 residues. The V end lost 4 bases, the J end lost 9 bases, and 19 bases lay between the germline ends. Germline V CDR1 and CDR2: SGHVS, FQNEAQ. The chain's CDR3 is CASSYPGPQRGEQFF. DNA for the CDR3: TGTGCCAGCAGCTACCCGGGACCGCAAAGGGGTGAGCAGTTCTTC.

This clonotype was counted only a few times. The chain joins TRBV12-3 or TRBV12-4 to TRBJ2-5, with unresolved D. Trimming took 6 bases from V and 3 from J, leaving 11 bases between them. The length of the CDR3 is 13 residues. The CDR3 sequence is CASRRTTEETQYF. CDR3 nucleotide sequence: TGTGCCAGCAGAAGGACCACTGAAGAGACCCAGTACTTC.